This T cell receptor (beta chain) was captured by sequencing in a study of T-cell memory formation after mild COVID-19. Study-level results: Day 15 to 85 contracting clones showed balanced CD4/CD8; later expanders leaned CD4+. Certain responding clones were present in pre-infection memory, suggesting participation of cross-reactive memory.

CDR3 length equals 16 residues. Trimming shortened V by 5 bases and J by 0 bases, and 17 bases separated the two germline ends. Germline-derived CDR1 and CDR2 are SEHNR and FQNEAQ (reference sequence). In TCRdb, the 5' RACE reads were re-called with MiXCR into one record per CDR3 protein. The table includes about 100,000 distinct CDR3 sequences, 11% detected once. The table lists this clonotype with a few counts. What it binds is unknown. This clonotype originated in a man aged 18 to 30 who had mild COVID-19 (a few samples of this study predate the infection). Cell type and time point are not known. Material: PBMCs or a T cell subset sorted from them (not recorded which). The chain uses TRBV7-9 and TRBJ2-7; possibly TRBD1 or TRBD2 for D (5 bases each). CDR3: CASSPTRDQSSYEQYF. The CDR3 coding sequence is TGTGCCAGCAGCCCCACCCGGGACCAGAGCTCCTACGAGCAGTACTTC.